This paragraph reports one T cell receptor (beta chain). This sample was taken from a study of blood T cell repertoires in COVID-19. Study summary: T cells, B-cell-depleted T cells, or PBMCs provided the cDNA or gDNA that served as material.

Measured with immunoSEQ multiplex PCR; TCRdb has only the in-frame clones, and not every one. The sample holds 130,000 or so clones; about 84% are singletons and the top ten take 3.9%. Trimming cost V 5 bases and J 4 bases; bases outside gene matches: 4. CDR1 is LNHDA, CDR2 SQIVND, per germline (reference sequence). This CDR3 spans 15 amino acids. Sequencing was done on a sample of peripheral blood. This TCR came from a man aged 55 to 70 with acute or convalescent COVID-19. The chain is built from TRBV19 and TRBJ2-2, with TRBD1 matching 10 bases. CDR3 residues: CASSVGTGATGELFF. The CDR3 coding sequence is TGTGCCAGTAGTGTTGGGACAGGGGCCACCGGGGAGCTGTTTTTT.